This T cell receptor (beta chain) was profiled in a study of beta chain features in type 1 diabetes. For the study at large: There was similarity between patients and healthy donors in age, gender and cell yields.

The collection from each donor was one heparinised blood draw averaging roughly 100 mL. Staining for CD45RO/CCR7/CD25/CD127/CD95/CD27 allowed sorting of CD4+ naive, central memory, regulatory and stem cell-like memory cells. There are a few counts of this clone. Its antigen is still unknown. There are 16 residues in the CDR3. CDR1 KGHSH and CDR2 LQKENI come from the germline V gene. V lost 3 bases and J lost 5; bases outside the gene matches: 10. Broader study findings: Within patients, naive, central memory and Treg TCRB repertoires seemed more similar than within healthy donors.

Reverse transcription of all isolated RNA meant that expressed TCRB transcripts were sequenced. The assay was immunoSEQ multiplex PCR, and TCRdb's table has in-frame clones only and misses some. The sample lists more than 300,000 clones, about 15% occurring once. The V and J genes are TRBV18 and TRBJ2-7, with 10 bases that match TRBD2. The sequenced material came from naive CD4+ T cells from blood. The TCR originated in a woman aged 18 to 35 in good health. Written as DNA, the CDR3 is TGTGCCAGCTCACCTAGCGGGAGGACACAACGGGACGAGCAGTACTTC. This translates into CASSPSGRTQRDEQYF.